This T cell receptor (beta chain) is drawn from a study of cytomegalovirus exposure and HLA in healthy donors. Study-wide points: Earlier analysis found most TCR beta V segments productive about 87% or about 30% of the time. The authors assumed roughly uniform sequencing depth across donors for presence/absence analyses. Most sequenced TCRs were rare (though some public TCRs occurred in many donors).

Use of 60 Vbeta and 13 Jbeta primers characterized the PCR. This table comes from immunoSEQ multiplex PCR, and its TCRdb copy is limited to in-frame clones, with some not included. The table shows under 200,000 clones, with 75% to 90% occurring only once. In germline, CDR1 is MDHEN, CDR2 SYDVKM. The CDR3 consists of 14 residues. V lost 7 bases, J lost 5 bases, and 8 bases stayed unmatched. In the case of this clone: Its antigen is currently unknown.

Each of the donors was a healthy bone marrow donor. The source material was PBMCs. The rearrangement links TRBV28 to TRBJ1-2, with 9 bases that match TRBD1. The sequence was obtained from a man aged 18 to 29 in good health and CMV-seropositive. The CDR3 bases are TGTGCCAGCACCGAACAGGGGGCGGGATATGGCTACACCTTC. Translated: CASTEQGAGYGYTF.